This TCR beta chain came from a study of T-cell reconstitution after alpha-beta-depleted transplantation in children. CDR1 is DFQATT and CDR2 is SNEGSKA in the germline V gene (reference sequence). Deletions cut 0 bases from V and 1 base from J, with 16 bases between. The CDR3 length is 16 residues. Overall study results and limits: The study reportedly traced alpha-beta T cells about two months after transplant to several hundred expanded graft clones. For some patients, TCRbeta diversity was high at day 60 because of recipient T cells and thymic progenitors that survived.

This clonotype was detected ten times or more. The antigen remains unidentified. For TCRbeta, the library was prepared with unique molecular identifiers. TCRdb ran MiXCR on the PCR reads and lists one entry per CDR3 protein. The sample has 90,000 to 130,000 distinct CDR3 sequences, approximately 6.9% seen once. The source of this sequence is a male patient aged 2-15 years who had a stem cell transplant for acute lymphoblastic leukemia, so the T cells may come from the graft donor. Sequencing used PBMCs, mostly from graft donor cells, obtained 360 days after TCRalphabeta/CD19-depleted stem cell transplant. This chain connects TRBV20-1 to TRBJ2-7; TRBD1 or TRBD2 may be the D gene (7 bases each). CDR3 in amino acids: CSARDFLQGGSYEQYF. CDR3 nucleotide sequence: TGCAGTGCTAGAGACTTCCTTCAGGGGGGGTCCTACGAGCAGTACTTC.